This T cell receptor (beta chain) stems from a study of T and B cells in COVID-19 patients. Study background: Blood was sampled from COVID-19 patients who were either actively infected or recovered. Critical illness requiring mechanical ventilation or extracorporeal membrane oxygenation affected about 60% of the 20 active-infection patients. Study-level findings and limits: Highly clonal in active COVID-19, TRB repertoires exceeded healthy-donor diversity and richness at recovery.

TRB was amplified from around 250-460 ng of blood genomic DNA. BIOMED2 TRB-A/B primer pools were used in multiplex TRB PCR. TCRdb fed the multiplex PCR reads into MiXCR, producing one record per CDR3 protein. This sample yields 20,000 to 30,000 distinct CDR3 sequences, of which approximately 32% are seen a single time; over 1.5% belongs to the top ten. This clonotype was recorded a few times. Its antigen is not identified. Material: blood. The sequence was collected from a human donor who had recovered from COVID-19.

In nucleotides, the CDR3 is TGTGCCAGCAGTTTAGGGGGACCCGGGCCCCTCCACTTT. Protein sequence: CASSLGGPGPLHF. The chain has TRBV12-3 or TRBV12-4 and TRBJ1-6; the D gene is possibly TRBD1 (5 bases). The CDR3 sequence is 13 residues long. Trimming left V 1 base short and J 13 bases short, with 11 bases between.